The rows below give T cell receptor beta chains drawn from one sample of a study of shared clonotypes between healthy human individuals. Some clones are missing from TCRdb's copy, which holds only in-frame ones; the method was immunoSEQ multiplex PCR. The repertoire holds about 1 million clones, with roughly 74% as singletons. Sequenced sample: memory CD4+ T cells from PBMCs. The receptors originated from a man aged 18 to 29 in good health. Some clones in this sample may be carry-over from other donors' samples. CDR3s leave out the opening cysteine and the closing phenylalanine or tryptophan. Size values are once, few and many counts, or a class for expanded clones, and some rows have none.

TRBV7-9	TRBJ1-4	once	ASSLGAAFNEKLF
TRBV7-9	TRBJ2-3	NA	ASSPDPGTVGDTQY
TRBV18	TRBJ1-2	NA	ASSPDKNYGYT
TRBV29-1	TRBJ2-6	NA	SVVVSGANVLT
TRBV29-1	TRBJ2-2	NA	SALRDGNTGELF
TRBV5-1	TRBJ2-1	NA	ASGSNEQF
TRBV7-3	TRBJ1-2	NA	ASSPGRGGPDGYT
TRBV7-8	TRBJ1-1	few	ASSLAVGQGLGAF
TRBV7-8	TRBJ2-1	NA	ASSLPGLAETYNEQF
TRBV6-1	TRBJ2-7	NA	ASSAPIGQGTYEQY
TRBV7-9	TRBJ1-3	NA	ASTPRGLSGNTIY
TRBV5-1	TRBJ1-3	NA	ASSLDRYSGNTIY
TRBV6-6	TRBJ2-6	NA	ASWDRVRSGANVLT
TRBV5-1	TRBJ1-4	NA	ASSRDTTNEKLF
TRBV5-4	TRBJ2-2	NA	ASSLAGLDSGELF
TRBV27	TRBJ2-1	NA	ASSLRRGNEQF
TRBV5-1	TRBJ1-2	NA	ASSLRQGGNYGYT
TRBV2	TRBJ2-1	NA	ASLDQARGEQF
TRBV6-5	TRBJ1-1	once	ASSQGVEAF
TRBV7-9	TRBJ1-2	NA	ASSFSRSWGGYT
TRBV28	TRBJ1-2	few	ASKDSLGPGDT
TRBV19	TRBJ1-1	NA	ASSILGAGPWGTEAF
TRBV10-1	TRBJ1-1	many	ARWEAF
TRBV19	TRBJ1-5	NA	ASSIGGGHRQPQH
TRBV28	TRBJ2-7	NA	ASSSVLTLLEQY
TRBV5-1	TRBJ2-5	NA	ASSSGRGWETQY
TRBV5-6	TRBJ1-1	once	ASSLAVRPNTEAF
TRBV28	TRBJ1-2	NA	ASEYRQAHGYT
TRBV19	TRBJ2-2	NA	ASSAGGVVPNTGELF
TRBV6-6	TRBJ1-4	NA	ASSYDLGRSNEKLF
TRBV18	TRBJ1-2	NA	ASSITGSYGYT
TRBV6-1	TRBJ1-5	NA	ASSGDSNQPQH
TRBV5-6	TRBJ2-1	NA	ASSEEGSGTYNEQF
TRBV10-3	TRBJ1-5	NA	AISNSGTGKDQPQH
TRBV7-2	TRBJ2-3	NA	ASSLAVREPDTQY
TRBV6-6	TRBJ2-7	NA	ASSLGRGGYEQY
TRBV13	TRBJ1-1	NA	ASILRGMNTEAF